This TCR beta chain was observed in a study of T cell responses to AZD1222 COVID-19 vaccine. Overall study findings and caveats: Targets within unmutated variant regions were reportedly found for nearly half of spike-specific TCRs. Baseline serology detected seropositivity in only a handful of AZD1222 recipients. Spike regions recognized by vaccine-associated CD4 TCRs spanned the protein, led by 160-218 and 743-854.

In the case of this clone: Its specificity is unknown.

Second doses that came at about 4 or about 12 weeks were put together. The length of the CDR3 is 16 residues. V gave up 4 bases and J gave up 7 bases, with 17 bases separating them. CDR1 and CDR2 (germline): SEHNR, FQNEAQ (reference sequence). Profiled with immunoSEQ multiplex PCR; TCRdb holds only in-frame clones, not every one. The sample has fewer than 120,000 clones, less than 95% seen once; the top ten hold 2.9%. Source: peripheral blood, taken 28 days after the second AZD1222 dose. This chain connects TRBV7-9 to TRBJ1-6; TRBD1 is a possible D gene (6 bases). The TCR comes from an adult who received the AZD1222 COVID-19 vaccine. The chain's CDR3 is CASSYPQGGTNSPLHF. CDR3 in DNA: TGTGCCAGCAGCTACCCACAGGGTGGAACGAATTCACCCCTCCACTTT.